The sequence of this T cell receptor beta chain was determined in a study of CD8+CD57+ T cells in acquired aplastic anemia. Whole-study context: Average CD4+ read depth in healthy donors was around 9.9 million reads. Study observations and caveats: Between patients and controls, CD8+ Simpson's diversity did not vary significantly. Between patients and controls, some 31 CD8+ CDR3 sequences were found in common.

The CDR3 is 17 residues long. V was shortened by 5 bases and J by 2 bases, with 18 bases between the two germline ends. The germline V gene encodes CDR1 SGHVS and CDR2 FNYEAQ. Remarks on this clonotype: Its specificity is not known.

Genomic DNA acted as the template from which TCR beta VDJ combination and CDR3 sequence profiling were carried out. TCRdb ran MiXCR on the reads and lists one entry per CDR3 protein. Of fewer than 200,000 distinct CDR3 sequences in the sample, just under 65% were seen once. The sequence came from a human donor in good health. The gene calls are TRBV7-6 and TRBJ2-2; maybe TRBD2 (6 bases). The specimen sequenced was sorted CD4+, CD8+, or CD8+CD57+ T cells (not recorded which) from PBMCs. This chain's CDR3 is CASSRRGSGYNTGELFF. CDR3 DNA: TGTGCCAGCAGCCGCCGGGGGTCTGGCTATAACACCGGGGAGCTGTTTTTT.